This T cell receptor (beta chain) derives from a study of shared clonotypes between healthy human individuals. On the study more broadly: For every donor, three CD4 naive, three CD4 memory, two CD8 naive and one CD8 memory plates were used.

This clone has a single count. The table came from immunoSEQ multiplex PCR; TCRdb's copy has only in-frame clones and leaves some out. The data show roughly 1.4 million clones, 97% to 99% seen once. Material for sequencing was naive CD4+ T cells sorted from blood. The subset was: CD45RA+ positively selected. The source of this sequence is a man under 40 in good health.

CDR3 loop: CASSKIAGGPGNEQFF. CDR3 coding DNA: TGTGCCAGCAGTAAAATAGCGGGAGGGCCGGGTAATGAGCAGTTCTTC. V is TRBV27 and J is TRBJ2-1, with 11 bases identical to TRBD2. The germline gives CDR1 MNHEY, CDR2 SMNVEV (reference sequence). Trimming cost V 5 bases and J 7 bases; bases outside gene matches: 10. The CDR3 is 16 residues long.